The sequence of this TCR beta chain was determined in a study of blood T cell repertoires in COVID-19. Sequenced by immunoSEQ multiplex PCR; TCRdb stores in-frame clones only, minus some. The sample consists of some 95,000 clones, around 75% of them appearing once. V was cut by 10 bases and J by 0 bases, with 19 bases left in between. Germline assignment: CDR1 LNHDA and CDR2 SQIVND (reference sequence). This CDR3 contains 16 residues. The V and J genes are TRBV19 and TRBJ2-1; D perhaps matches TRBD2 (6 bases). The sample consisted of peripheral blood. This sequence was found in a man in his 70s with acute or convalescent COVID-19. The CDR3: CATTSRHSVSYNEQFF. The DNA for the CDR3 is TGTGCCACCACTAGCCGACACTCCGTCTCCTACAATGAGCAGTTCTTC.